What follows describes a single TCR beta chain. The target antigen is unknown. Produced via immunoSEQ multiplex PCR; TCRdb's table is partial and in-frame only. The sample consists of 20,000 to 30,000 clones, 92% of them appearing once. The data were taken from a study of B cell selection in AIRE deficiency. Whole-study results and caveats: Patient Tconv and Treg cells showed healthy-like TCRBV usage, CDR3 length, diversity. Only TCRbeta was sequenced; about 37% of shared healthy Treg sequences appeared in Tconv.

This CDR3 is built from 11 residues. V lost 0 bases and J 9 bases, leaving 4 bases between the germline ends. Germline values: CDR1 SGHDT, CDR2 YYEEEE. Regulatory T cells were sorted as CD4+CD25hiCD127low/negative. Control samples were from healthy, unrelated donors. The specimen was CD4+CD25+ Tregs sorted from PBMCs. The chain links TRBV5-6 to TRBJ2-1; D gene unclear. This sequence was found in a human donor in good health. CDR3 sequence: CASSLEGEQFF. CDR3 nucleotides: TGTGCCAGCAGCTTGGAGGGTGAGCAGTTCTTC.